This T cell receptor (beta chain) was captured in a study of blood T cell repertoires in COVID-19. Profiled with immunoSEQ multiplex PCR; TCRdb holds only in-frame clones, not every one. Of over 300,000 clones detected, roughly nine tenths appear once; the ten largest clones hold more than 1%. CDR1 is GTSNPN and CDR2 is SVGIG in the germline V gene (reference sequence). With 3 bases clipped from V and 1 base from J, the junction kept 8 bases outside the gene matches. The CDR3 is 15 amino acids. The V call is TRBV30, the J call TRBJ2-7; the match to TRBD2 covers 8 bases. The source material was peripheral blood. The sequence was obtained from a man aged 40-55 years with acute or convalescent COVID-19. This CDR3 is CAWRTGRARSYEQYF. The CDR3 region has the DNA TGTGCCTGGAGGACCGGGAGGGCAAGATCCTACGAGCAGTACTTC.